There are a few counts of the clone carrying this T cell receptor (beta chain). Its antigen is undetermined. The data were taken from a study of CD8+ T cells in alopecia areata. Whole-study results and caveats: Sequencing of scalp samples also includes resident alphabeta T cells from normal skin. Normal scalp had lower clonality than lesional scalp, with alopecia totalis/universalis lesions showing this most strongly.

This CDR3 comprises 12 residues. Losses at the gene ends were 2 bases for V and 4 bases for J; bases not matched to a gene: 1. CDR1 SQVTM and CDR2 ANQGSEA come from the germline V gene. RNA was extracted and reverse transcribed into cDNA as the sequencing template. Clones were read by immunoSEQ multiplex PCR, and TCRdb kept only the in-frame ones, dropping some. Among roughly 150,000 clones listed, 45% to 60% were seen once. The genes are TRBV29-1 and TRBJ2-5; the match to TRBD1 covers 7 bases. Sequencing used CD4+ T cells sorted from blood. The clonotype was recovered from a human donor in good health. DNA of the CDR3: TGCAGCGTTGAAACAGGGGCAGAGACCCAGTACTTC. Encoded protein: CSVETGAETQYF.